This TCR beta chain was documented in a study of T cell changes during pregnancy in multiple sclerosis. The CDR3 spans 16 residues. Germline V CDR1 and CDR2: LNHDA, SQIVND (reference sequence). Losses at the gene ends were 4 bases for V and 5 bases for J; bases not matched to a gene: 11. TCRdb's table, derived via immunoSEQ multiplex PCR, lists solely in-frame clones and lacks some. The table includes tens of thousands of clones, 90% detected once. This rearrangement joins TRBV19 to TRBJ1-5; 7 nucleotides line up with TRBD1. Here the sequenced sample was CD4+ T cells from peripheral blood mononuclear cells, taken in the second trimester of pregnancy. This TCR came from a female donor with multiple sclerosis, enrolled in a pregnancy study. CDR3 coding DNA: TGTGCCAGTAGTAAGACAGGGATCCTTGGGGATCAGCCCCAGCATTTT. Translated: CASSKTGILGDQPQHF.